The 4 T cell receptor beta chains below were found in one sample sequenced in a study of T cell responses to AZD1222 COVID-19 vaccine. Libraries were prepared by immunoSEQ multiplex PCR; TCRdb keeps only in-frame clonotypes and omits some of them. The data show about 150,000 clones, about 85% seen once. This specimen consisted of peripheral blood, obtained on day 0 of AZD1222 vaccination. These receptors all come from an adult in good health.

The chain joins TRBV30 to TRBJ2-7; 7 nucleotides line up with TRBD1. The CDR3 runs to 12 residues. With 0 bases clipped from V and 4 bases from J, the junction kept 0 bases outside the gene matches. CDR1 and CDR2 (germline): GTSNPN, SVGIG (reference sequence). The CDR3 spells CAWSVQGYEQYF. For the CDR3, the DNA is TGTGCCTGGAGTGTACAGGGGTACGAGCAGTACTTC. Together with reference TRBV30 and TRBJ2-7, the CDR3 gives the full variable domain: SQTIHQWPATLVQPVGSPLSLECTVEGTSNPNLYWYRQAAGRGLQLLFYSVGIGQISSEVPQNLSASRPQDRQFILSSKKLLLSDSGFYLCAWSVQGYEQYFGPGTRLTVT.

There are a few counts of this clone. The chain combines TRBV5-1 with TRBJ1-1; no firm D call. Trimming shortened V by 0 bases and J by 4 bases, and 10 bases separated the two germline ends. CDR1 and CDR2 from the germline V gene are SGHRS and YFSETQ. The CDR3 loop spans 14 amino acids. The CDR3 sequence: CASSLGSAVTEAFF. The CDR3 region has the DNA TGCGCCAGCAGCTTGGGATCGGCCGTCACTGAAGCTTTCTTT.

There are a few counts of this clone. The rearrangement uses TRBV6-2 or TRBV6-3 and TRBJ2-1; D is perhaps TRBD1 (5 bases). This CDR3 has 15 residues. V lost 0 bases and J lost 4, with 10 bases in between. Looked up from germline, CDR1 is MNHEY and CDR2 is SVGEGT. The CDR3, as DNA: TGTGCCAGCAGTTACTCCCAGGGTTGGTACAATGAGCAGTTCTTC. It is translated as CASSYSQGWYNEQFF.

The chain carries TRBV5-1 and TRBJ1-6; 9 bases are a match to TRBD1. Looked up from germline, CDR1 is SGHRS and CDR2 is YFSETQ. The CDR3 covers 15 residues. The J segment lost 6 bases and the V segment lost 4 bases, leaving 5 bases of the junction unmatched. The CDR3 sequence: CASSGGTGSNSPLHF. The DNA for the CDR3 is TGCGCCAGCAGCGGAGGGACAGGGTCTAATTCACCCCTCCACTTT.